Shown below are 20 T cell receptor beta chains from a single sample sequenced in a study of CD8 T cells in ankylosing spondylitis. Study observations and caveats: What appeared characteristic of ankylosing spondylitis blood was a TCR beta motif of eight highly homologous variants.

These receptors' antigens are unknown. TCRdb re-analysed the 5' RACE reads in MiXCR, keeping a single row per CDR3 protein. The sample yields 700,000 or so distinct CDR3 sequences, around 17% seen once. Sequenced material: blood, either unsorted or a sorted T cell fraction (not recorded which). The receptor set was obtained from a male donor with ankylosing spondylitis.

This clonotype was picked up a small number of times. The V call is TRBV15, the J call TRBJ2-3; 9 nucleotides agree with TRBD2. The CDR3 sequence is 15 residues long. The germline gives CDR1 LNHNV, CDR2 YYDKDF (reference sequence). The V and J ends lost 5 bases and 5 bases, in that order; junction bases with no gene match: 8. As DNA, the CDR3 is TGTGCCACCAGCTTTAGCGGGAGATGGGGAGATACGCAGTATTTT. This translates into CATSFSGRWGDTQYF.

This rearrangement joins TRBV10-3 to TRBJ2-1; D may be TRBD2 (7 bases). Germline V gene lookup returns CDR1 ENHRY and CDR2 SYGVKD. The CDR3 length is 15 residues. Deletions cut 3 bases from V and 9 bases from J, with 18 bases between. In DNA form, the CDR3 reads TGTGCCATCAGTGAAGGGGGGGCCGTCACGCCTGAGCAGTTCTTC. As protein: CAISEGGAVTPEQFF.

This clonotype was recorded a few times. The chain uses TRBV4-3 and TRBJ2-1; D is perhaps TRBD1 (6 bases). The germline CDR1 and CDR2 sequences are LGHNA and YSLEER. Trimming removed 0 bases from V and 4 bases from J, with 13 bases in between. There are 16 residues in the CDR3. The CDR3 DNA is TGCGCCAGCAGCCAAGATTGGCAGGGGCTATACAATGAGCAGTTCTTC. This encodes CASSQDWQGLYNEQFF.

The sample holds a few counts of this clonotype. The V call is TRBV5-1, the J call TRBJ1-1; no definite D call. CDR1 and CDR2 from the germline V gene are SGHRS and YFSETQ. The CDR3 extends over 15 amino acids. V lost 2 bases to trimming and J lost 3 bases, with 14 bases between them. The CDR3 nucleotides read TGCGCCAGCAGCTTCCAGACCGGGTGGGACACTGAAGCTTTCTTT. Protein sequence: CASSFQTGWDTEAFF.

This clonotype was found a few times. The chain employs TRBV28 and TRBJ1-2; no firm D call. The CDR3 is 13 amino acids. V lost 3 bases, J lost 4 bases, and 9 bases lay in between. Germline assignment: CDR1 MDHEN and CDR2 SYDVKM. The CDR3 is CASSFSYSYGYTF. CDR3 DNA: TGTGCCAGCAGTTTCTCGTACAGCTATGGCTACACCTTC.

This clonotype was seen ten or more times. This chain joins TRBV5-1 and TRBJ1-1; no clear D. This CDR3 has 11 residues. CDR1 is SGHRS and CDR2 is YFSETQ in the germline V gene. V lost 2 bases to trimming and J lost 7 bases, with 6 bases between them. CDR3 sequence reads: CASSLNGEAFF. CDR3 in DNA: TGCGCCAGCAGCTTAAACGGTGAAGCTTTCTTT.

The chain recombines TRBV4-2 with TRBJ2-1; 7 bases line up with TRBD2. Germline CDR1 reads LGHNA; CDR2 reads YNFKEQ. CDR3 length: 14 amino acids. J gave up 7 bases and V 4 bases, and 7 bases lay outside the gene matches. The CDR3 protein is CASSRGGSWNEQFF. The CDR3 region has the DNA TGTGCCAGCAGCCGTGGCGGGAGTTGGAATGAGCAGTTCTTC.

This clonotype was picked up a small number of times. The J gene is TRBJ2-7, the V gene TRBV29-1, with D possibly TRBD2 on 6 matching bases. V lost 4 bases and J lost 3, with 10 bases in between. Per germline, CDR1 SQVTM and CDR2 ANQGSEA. CDR3 size: 12 residues. CDR3 in DNA: TGCAGCGTTGTGGAGGGGCTCTACGAGCAGTACTTC. Translating it yields CSVVEGLYEQYF.

This clonotype was seen a handful of times. The chain combines TRBV28 with TRBJ2-7, with 11 bases identical to TRBD2. V was clipped by 4 bases and J by 2 bases; unmatched bases: 13. Per the germline V gene, CDR1 is MDHEN and CDR2 is SYDVKM. This CDR3 contains 18 residues. The CDR3 DNA is TGTGCCAGCAGTTACCCGGGACTAGCGGAAGTTTCGCCCTACGAGCAGTACTTC. Translation: CASSYPGLAEVSPYEQYF.

This clonotype was seen a handful of times. V gene TRBV6-2 or TRBV6-3 combines with J gene TRBJ1-5; D possibly corresponds to TRBD1 (5 bases). The CDR3 covers 16 residues. Trimming stripped 1 base from V and 0 bases from J, with 10 bases between. The germline V gene has CDR1 MNHEY and CDR2 SVGEGT. DNA for the CDR3: TGTGCCAGCAGTTACTGGGGCCTCCTTAGCAATCAGCCCCAGCATTTT. Amino acids: CASSYWGLLSNQPQHF.

This clonotype showed up just a few times. The V and J genes are TRBV12-3 or TRBV12-4 and TRBJ1-4; possibly TRBD1 for D (5 bases). Trimming removed 5 bases from V and 7 bases from J, with 14 bases in between. There are 14 residues in the CDR3. The chain's CDR3 is CASSLGVFGEKLFF. The CDR3 DNA is TGTGCCAGCAGTCTGGGGGTATTCGGTGAAAAACTGTTTTTT.

This sequence joins TRBV3-1 and TRBJ1-2, with D unresolved. The CDR3 is 15 amino acids. Trimming took off 4 bases at V and 2 bases at J, with 14 bases between the two ends. Germline V CDR1 and CDR2: LGHDT, YNNKEL (reference sequence). The CDR3 DNA follows: TGTGCCAGCAGCCCCCCTTGGGAGAAGAACTATGGCTACACCTTC. The encoded protein is CASSPPWEKNYGYTF.

Only a few counts were recorded for this clonotype. V is TRBV5-5 and J is TRBJ2-3, with 7 bases fitting TRBD2. J was trimmed by 9 bases and V by 4 bases; bases with no gene match: 17. The germline CDR1 and CDR2 sequences are SGHKS and YYEKEE (reference sequence). The CDR3 runs to 16 residues. The CDR3 DNA is TGTGCCAGCAGCAAGATATTGGCGGGGGAAACCCGGACGCAGTATTTT. This gives the protein CASSKILAGETRTQYF. Together with reference TRBV5-5 and TRBJ2-3, the CDR3 gives the full variable domain: DAGVTQSPTHLIKTRGQQVTLRCSPISGHKSVSWYQQVLGQGPQFIFQYYEKEERGRGNFPDRFSARQFPNYSSELNVNALLLGDSALYLCASSKILAGETRTQYFGPGTRLTVL.

The chain employs TRBV5-1 and TRBJ1-2; TRBD1 matches at 7 bases. From germline, CDR1 is SGHRS and CDR2 YFSETQ. The CDR3 covers 14 residues. J lost 6 bases, V lost 4 bases, and 9 bases had no gene match. CDR3 sequence reads: CASSTDRAKDGYTF. CDR3 coding DNA: TGCGCCAGCAGCACCGACAGGGCTAAAGATGGCTACACCTTC.

This chain joins TRBV5-6 and TRBJ2-5; the match to TRBD2 covers 8 bases. The junction had 7 bases not matched to a gene; V was cut back by 1 base and J by 2 bases. Germline assignment: CDR1 SGHDT and CDR2 YYEEEE. CDR3 length equals 16 residues. The CDR3 sequence: CASSLRASGRQETQYF. As DNA, the CDR3 is TGTGCCAGCAGCTTGAGGGCTAGCGGGCGACAAGAGACCCAGTACTTC.

This clonotype was counted many times. The CDR3 protein is CATQGESNYGYTF. DNA for the CDR3: TGTGCCACCCAGGGAGAATCCAACTATGGCTACACCTTC. The rearrangement uses TRBV12-3 or TRBV12-4 and TRBJ1-2; the D gene is possibly TRBD1 (5 bases). The V end lost 10 bases, the J end lost 2 bases, and 14 bases lay between the germline ends. This CDR3 is 13 amino acids long.

V gene TRBV9 combines with J gene TRBJ1-1; 7 bases match TRBD1. The CDR3 covers 15 residues. The ends lost 4 bases at V and 2 bases at J; junction bases unmatched: 8. Germline CDR1 SGDLS, CDR2 YYNGEE. The CDR3 loop reads CASSPLGQPNTEAFF. The CDR3, as DNA: TGTGCCAGCAGCCCTCTGGGACAGCCTAACACTGAAGCTTTCTTT.

The V call is TRBV12-3 or TRBV12-4, the J call TRBJ2-1, with 11 bases lining up with TRBD1. CDR3 length: 17 amino acids. V dropped 4 bases and J dropped 0; count of bases not matched to a gene: 5. The CDR3 DNA reads as TGTGCCAGCAGTTCTCTCGGGACAGGGGGCTCCTACAATGAGCAGTTCTTC. This gives the protein CASSSLGTGGSYNEQFF.

This clonotype was seen a handful of times. The chain links TRBV4-3 to TRBJ2-1; tentatively, D is TRBD2 (6 bases). The V gene lost 3 bases and the J gene lost 3 bases, with 15 bases spanning the gap. Germline assignment: CDR1 LGHNA and CDR2 YSLEER. This CDR3 region has 16 residues. The CDR3 DNA reads as TGCGCCAGCAGCCAGTCCCGGGGTAGCGGCTACAATGAGCAGTTCTTC. Translation: CASSQSRGSGYNEQFF.

This clonotype was counted only a few times. The chain links TRBV2 to TRBJ1-3; D may be TRBD1 (5 bases). V lost 8 bases and J 0 bases, leaving 14 bases between the germline ends. Germline V gene data show CDR1 as SNHLY and CDR2 as FYNNEI. The CDR3 has 15 amino acids. The CDR3 here is CASSPGLNSGNTIYF. The CDR3 DNA reads as TGTGCCAGCTCTCCGGGACTGAACTCTGGAAACACCATATATTTT.